This is a list of T cell receptor beta chains from one sample in a study of blood T cell repertoires in COVID-19. Clones were sequenced by immunoSEQ multiplex PCR, and TCRdb holds only the in-frame ones, with some missing. In the table there are 30,000 or so clones, about 90% of which are singletons. The specimen sequenced was peripheral blood. The receptor set was obtained from a man between 60 and 75 years old with active COVID-19. Each CDR3 is given with its conserved first and last residue. D genes are given only for firm matches. Expanded clones get a size class; other rows say once, few or many, or leave the size out.

J gene | D gene | clone size | V gene | CDR3 protein | CDR3 DNA
TRBJ1-3 | . | once | TRBV12-2 | CASRLARARRGPGNTIYF | TGTGCAAGTCGCTTAGCGCGGGCCAGGCGAGGACCAGGAAACACCATATATTTT
TRBJ2-1 | TRBD2 | . | TRBV2 | CASSLAGGIYNEQFF | TGTGCCAGCAGTCTCGCGGGGGGGATCTACAATGAGCAGTTCTTC
TRBJ2-7 | . | . | TRBV30 | CAWSPIRYEQYF | TGTGCCTGGAGTCCCATCCGGTACGAGCAGTACTTC
TRBJ2-7 | . | . | TRBV15 | CATSQYREQYF | TGTGCCACCAGCCAATACCGGGAGCAGTACTTC
TRBJ1-2 | TRBD1 | . | TRBV10-3 | CAIREDRFYGYTF | TGTGCCATCAGGGAGGACAGGTTCTATGGCTACACCTTC
TRBJ1-3 | TRBD1 | . | TRBV6-7 | CASRAKQGCGNTIYF | TGTGCCAGCAGGGCAAAACAGGGGTGTGGAAACACCATATATTTT
TRBJ2-7 | . | . | TRBV9 | CASSVDRFSYEQYF | TGTGCCAGCAGCGTAGACAGGTTCTCCTACGAGCAGTACTTC
TRBJ2-2 | TRBD2 | . | TRBV7-6 | CASSLPRTSGRNTGELFF | TGTGCCAGCAGCTTACCTCGGACTAGCGGGCGTAACACCGGGGAGCTGTTTTTT
TRBJ2-2 | . | . | TRBV9 | CASSVSGSGVGELFF | TGTGCCAGCAGCGTCTCGGGATCCGGCGTCGGGGAGCTGTTTTTT
TRBJ2-2 | TRBD1 | . | TRBV11-3 | CASSPGTAGELFF | TGTGCCAGCAGCCCCGGGACAGCCGGGGAGCTGTTTTTT
TRBJ2-7 | . | . | TRBV28 | CASSPGPIVRQYF | TGTGCCAGCAGCCCTGGGCCCATAGTGAGGCAGTACTTC
TRBJ2-5 | TRBD1 | . | TRBV2 | CASSQPSGTGGGETQYF | TGTGCCAGCAGTCAACCGTCCGGGACAGGGGGCGGAGAGACCCAGTACTTC
TRBJ2-3 | . | . | TRBV5-1 | CASSLVEASTDTQYF | TGCGCCAGCAGCTTGGTAGAAGCTAGCACAGATACGCAGTATTTT
TRBJ1-1 | . | . | TRBV6-5 | CASSSGGPNTEAFF | TGTGCCAGCAGTTCGGGGGGCCCGAACACTGAAGCTTTCTTT
TRBJ1-3 | . | . | TRBV5-6 | CASSVRGSGNTIYF | TGTGCCAGCAGCGTCAGGGGATCTGGAAACACCATATATTTT
TRBJ2-3 | . | few | TRBV11-3 | CASSPRFRGDTQYF | TGTGCCAGCAGCCCCCGATTTCGAGGGGATACGCAGTATTTT
TRBJ2-1 | TRBD2 | . | TRBV6-6 | CASSRDSLAGGSNEQFF | TGTGCCAGCAGTCGGGACTCACTAGCGGGGGGAAGTAATGAGCAGTTCTTC
TRBJ1-1 | . | few | TRBV6-6 | CASRAGVRNTEAFF | TGTGCCAGCAGGGCAGGGGTCAGGAACACTGAAGCTTTCTTT
TRBJ2-7 | TRBD1 | . | TRBV11-2 | CASKPDRGTYEQYF | TGTGCCAGCAAACCGGACAGGGGAACCTACGAGCAGTACTTC
TRBJ1-4 | . | . | TRBV6-1 | CASSELQGRGDEKLFF | TGTGCCAGCAGTGAATTACAGGGAAGGGGCGATGAAAAACTGTTTTTT
TRBJ1-2 | TRBD1 | few | TRBV19 | CASSSRTGFGGYTF | TGTGCCAGTAGTTCCCGGACAGGCTTTGGAGGCTACACCTTC
TRBJ1-2 | . | once | TRBV6-4 | CASSVDSVDYGYTF | TGTGCCAGCAGTGTGGACAGTGTGGACTATGGCTACACCTTC
TRBJ1-2 | TRBD1 | . | TRBV3-1/TRBV3-2 | CASSQEALGTGAGEYGYTF | TGTGCCAGCAGCCAAGAGGCTCTCGGGACAGGGGCGGGGGAATATGGCTACACCTTC
TRBJ2-7 | . | . | TRBV6-1 | CASSEIPGDLDEQYF | TGTGCCAGCAGTGAAATTCCAGGGGATCTCGACGAGCAGTACTTC
TRBJ1-4 | . | . | TRBV5-4 | CASSLAGRTNEKLFF | TGTGCCAGCAGCTTGGCCGGGAGAACTAATGAAAAACTGTTTTTT
TRBJ1-4 | . | . | TRBV2 | CASSPTDLNEKLFF | TGTGCCAGCAGCCCGACAGACCTTAATGAAAAACTGTTTTTT
TRBJ1-6 | . | few | TRBV7-2 | CASSLATGSNSPLHF | TGTGCCAGCAGCTTAGCTACAGGTTCTAATTCACCCCTCCACTTT
TRBJ2-7 | TRBD1 | . | TRBV30 | CALDREYEQYF | TGTGCCTTAGACAGGGAGTACGAGCAGTACTTC
TRBJ2-1 | TRBD2 | once | TRBV11-2 | CASSFTGTRQYNEQFF | TGTGCCAGCAGCTTTACCGGGACTAGACAATACAATGAGCAGTTCTTC
TRBJ1-2 | . | . | TRBV28 | CASSVTGKTYGYTF | TGTGCCAGCAGTGTAACCGGGAAAACTTATGGCTACACCTTC
TRBJ1-1 | TRBD1 | . | TRBV9 | CASSVGGGREAFF | TGTGCCAGCAGCGTAGGAGGGGGCCGTGAAGCTTTCTTT
TRBJ1-2 | . | few | TRBV5-6 | CASSFHRGGGYTF | TGTGCCAGCAGCTTTCATAGGGGTGGTGGCTACACCTTC
TRBJ2-2 | TRBD1 | . | TRBV2 | CASSAGTAVPGELFF | TGTGCCAGCAGTGCCGGGACAGCCGTCCCCGGGGAGCTGTTTTTT
TRBJ2-7 | TRBD1 | . | TRBV2 | CASKISSGQGVSEQYF | TGTGCCAGCAAGATCTCATCGGGACAGGGGGTAAGCGAGCAGTACTTC
TRBJ1-6 | TRBD1 | . | TRBV25-1 | CASSEGQALHF | TGTGCCAGCAGTGAGGGACAGGCCCTCCACTTT
TRBJ2-7 | . | . | TRBV9 | CASTGDDSYEQYF | TGTGCCAGCACAGGGGACGACAGCTACGAGCAGTACTTC
TRBJ1-2 | . | . | TRBV10-3 | CAISDEKGLHGYTF | TGTGCCATCAGTGACGAAAAGGGGTTACATGGCTACACCTTC
TRBJ1-2 | . | . | TRBV2 | CASSVGRSAGMGYTF | TGTGCCAGCAGTGTGGGCCGCTCAGCGGGGATGGGCTACACCTTC
TRBJ2-3 | TRBD2 | . | TRBV7-2 | CASSVTSGGGDTQYF | TGTGCCAGCAGTGTGACTAGCGGGGGCGGAGATACGCAGTATTTT
TRBJ1-3 | . | . | TRBV10-3 | CAISQAGLEGTPTGNTIYF | TGTGCCATCAGTCAGGCCGGTTTGGAGGGGACCCCTACTGGAAACACCATATATTTT
TRBJ1-6 | . | . | TRBV5-1 | CASRQEPNSPLHF | TGCGCCAGCAGACAGGAGCCTAATTCACCCCTCCACTTT
TRBJ2-2 | . | . | TRBV5-1 | CASSPTGPSGELFF | TGCGCCAGCAGCCCTACAGGGCCTAGCGGGGAGCTGTTTTTT
TRBJ2-7 | . | . | TRBV9 | CASSPRPPYEQYF | TGTGCCAGCAGCCCCAGGCCACCCTACGAGCAGTACTTC
TRBJ1-2 | . | . | TRBV7-9 | CASSRGGGEFGYTF | TGTGCCAGCAGCCGCGGCGGAGGGGAGTTTGGCTACACCTTC
TRBJ2-5 | . | . | TRBV3-1/TRBV3-2 | CASRPVNGGPETQYF | TGTGCCAGCAGGCCGGTGAATGGTGGGCCAGAGACCCAGTACTTC
TRBJ2-3 | TRBD2 | . | TRBV5-1 | CASLAGGQGDTQYF | TGCGCTTCCCTAGCGGGGGGCCAGGGAGATACGCAGTATTTT
TRBJ2-7 | TRBD1 | . | TRBV5-4 | CASSLEQGAVEQYF | TGTGCCAGCAGCTTGGAGCAGGGGGCGGTCGAGCAGTACTTC
TRBJ2-6 | TRBD1 | . | TRBV27 | CASSYHGQGASGANVLTF | TGTGCCAGCAGTTACCACGGACAGGGGGCTTCTGGGGCCAACGTCCTGACTTTC
TRBJ1-2 | TRBD1 | . | TRBV6-5 | CASSYLQGAANYGYTF | TGTGCCAGCAGTTATTTACAGGGGGCCGCTAACTATGGCTACACCTTC
TRBJ2-2 | TRBD1 | . | TRBV7-9 | CASSPRDRDTGELFF | TGTGCCAGCAGCCCGAGGGACAGGGACACCGGGGAGCTGTTTTTT
TRBJ1-3 | . | . | TRBV13 | CASSLSGGNTIYF | TGTGCCAGCAGCTTATCGGGTGGAAACACCATATATTTT
TRBJ2-3 | . | . | TRBV7-9 | CASSLAGATDTQYF | TGTGCCAGCAGCTTAGCGGGGGCAACAGATACGCAGTATTTT